Below, one TCR beta chain is given with its context. Its antigen is currently unknown. The CDR3 runs 13 residues. CDR1 is SNHLY and CDR2 is FYNNEI in the germline V gene. This PCR relied on a set of 60 Vbeta primers and 13 Jbeta primers. The assay was immunoSEQ multiplex PCR, and TCRdb's table has in-frame clones only and misses some. The sample has about 67,000 clones. The sample comes from a study of cytomegalovirus exposure and HLA in healthy donors. Points from the study as a whole: The study designated fewer than 200 TCR beta chains cytomegalovirus-associated.

The sequence derives from a woman aged 40-49 years in good health and CMV-seropositive. Material for sequencing was PBMCs. The chain is built from TRBV2 and TRBJ2-5; the D is unclear. The J call is uncertain, as TRBJ2-7 better fits the DNA end. The CDR3 protein is CASSDARSYEQYF. Here the CDR3 DNA reads TGTGCCAGCAGTGATGCCAGGTCCTACGAGCAGTACTTC.